This entry is about one T cell receptor beta chain. Its antigen is not known. The CDR3 loop spans 14 amino acids. In germline, CDR1 is WNHNN, CDR2 SYGVQD (reference sequence). The V end was cut by 4 bases, the J end by 4 bases, with 12 bases between. TCRdb's table, derived via immunoSEQ multiplex PCR, lists solely in-frame clones and lacks some. There are under 2,500,000 clones in the sample; approximately 95% occur only once, and roughly 0.13% lies in the top ten. This specimen belongs to a study of shared clonotypes between healthy human individuals. In the study overall: Donors, aged 18 to 49, were a couple of women and three men. General study findings and limits: Unshared clonotypes carried lower generation probabilities than those common to all four donors.

The source is a man between 18 and 29 years old in good health. The sequenced sample was naive CD4+ T cells sorted from blood. Sample subset: CD45RA+ positively selected. The rearrangement links TRBV10-1 to TRBJ2-3, with D possibly being TRBD1 or TRBD2 (5 bases each). Here the CDR3 reads CASSGGTGADTQYF. The CDR3 DNA reads as TGCGCCAGCAGTGGAGGGACGGGCGCAGATACGCAGTATTTT.